This T cell receptor (beta chain) was profiled in a study of cytomegalovirus exposure and HLA in healthy donors. Of note for this clone: What it binds is not known.

Germline CDR1 MGHRA, CDR2 YSYEKL. The CDR3 is made up of 13 amino acids. Trimming took off 0 bases at V and 3 bases at J, with 3 bases between the two ends. 60 Vbeta and 13 Jbeta primers were used in PCR. This table comes from immunoSEQ multiplex PCR, and its TCRdb copy is limited to in-frame clones, with some not included. Recorded for this sample: about 200,000 clones. While unrecorded immune exposures were likely, the donors were nominally healthy when sampled. Findings of the study overall: Presence/absence analyses treated sequencing depth as roughly uniform across donors.

This receptor was identified in a woman aged 25 to 45 in good health and CMV-seropositive. The chain has TRBV4-1 and TRBJ1-5; D unresolved. The sample comprised PBMCs. In nucleotides, the CDR3 is TGCGCCAGCAGCCAAGATCTCAATCAGCCCCAGCATTTT. Its protein is CASSQDLNQPQHF.